Listed here are 18 T cell receptor beta chains from one sample, sequenced in a study of blood T cell repertoires in COVID-19. Generated by immunoSEQ multiplex PCR, the TCRdb table keeps only in-frame clones and is missing some. Among over 200,000 clones listed, roughly 80% were seen once. The sample was peripheral blood. The receptor source for this set is a human donor in a cohort sampled during active COVID-19.

This chain uses TRBV28 with TRBJ1-4; D is ambiguous. CDR3 length: 15 residues. CDR1 is MDHEN and CDR2 is SYDVKM in the germline V gene. Trimming pared 5 bases from V and 6 bases from J, leaving 16 bases between. CDR3 nucleotide sequence: TGTGCCAGCAGTAACCTCGGTCGCGGGGATGAAAAACTGTTTTTT. Its translation is CASSNLGRGDEKLFF.

The gene calls are TRBV7-6 and TRBJ2-7; 7 bases align to TRBD1. Germline V gene lookup returns CDR1 SGHVS and CDR2 FNYEAQ. V trimming: 5 bases; J trimming: 2 bases; junction bases outside the gene matches: 9. This CDR3 comprises 15 residues. CDR3 amino acids: CASSLTPGQPYEQYF. As DNA, the CDR3 is TGTGCCAGCAGCCTAACCCCGGGACAGCCCTACGAGCAGTACTTC.

The chain carries TRBV5-1 and TRBJ1-2; TRBD1 might be the D (6 bases). Germline V gene lookup returns CDR1 SGHRS and CDR2 YFSETQ. CDR3 length equals 13 residues. The V gene lost 0 bases and the J gene lost 6 bases, with 9 bases spanning the gap. DNA of the CDR3: TGCGCCAGCAGCTTGGGGACAGTGAATGGCTACACCTTC. Translating it yields CASSLGTVNGYTF. Drawing the rest from reference TRBV5-1 and TRBJ1-2, the complete variable domain is KAGVTQTPRYLIKTRGQQVTLSCSPISGHRSVSWYQQTPGQGLQFLFEYFSETQRNKGNFPGRFSGRQFSNSRSEMNVSTLELGDSALYLCASSLGTVNGYTFGSGTRLTVV.

V is TRBV27 and J is TRBJ2-7, with D perhaps TRBD1 (6 bases). Trimming took 5 bases from V and 2 from J, leaving 13 bases between them. The germline CDR1 and CDR2 sequences are MNHEY and SMNVEV (reference sequence). The CDR3 is 14 amino acids. The DNA of the CDR3 is TGTGCCAGCAGTAGGACAGCAAATACCTACGAGCAGTACTTC. Residues: CASSRTANTYEQYF.

The CDR3 protein is CASSFRVETQYF. CDR3 DNA sequence: TGTGCCAGCAGTTTCAGGGTAGAGACCCAGTACTTC. The V gene is TRBV12-3 or TRBV12-4, the J gene TRBJ2-5; a weak D match, TRBD1 (5 bases). Deletions cut 3 bases from V and 4 bases from J, with 6 bases between. CDR3 length: 12 residues.

V and J are TRBV19 and TRBJ2-7; tentatively, D is TRBD1 (5 bases). Germline assignment: CDR1 LNHDA and CDR2 SQIVND (reference sequence). The CDR3 length is 11 residues. V lost 4 bases, J lost 7 bases, and 8 bases lay in between. The CDR3 DNA reads as TGTGCCAGTAGTAACCGACAGGAGCAGTACTTC. As protein: CASSNRQEQYF.

This chain joins TRBV28 and TRBJ2-7, with D maybe TRBD1 (6 bases). With 2 bases removed from V and 0 bases from J, the gap between germline ends came to 17 bases. The CDR3 covers 17 residues. Per germline, CDR1 MDHEN and CDR2 SYDVKM. CDR3 sequence: CASSLSPVGGPSYEQYF. The CDR3 DNA reads TGTGCCAGCAGTTTAAGCCCGGTAGGGGGTCCCTCCTACGAGCAGTACTTC.

The sample holds a few counts of this clone. V is TRBV7-8 and J is TRBJ2-2; 8 bases agree with TRBD2. The germline CDR1 and CDR2 sequences are SGHVS and FQNEAQ. CDR3 length: 15 residues. With V trimmed by 4 bases and J by 4 bases, 5 bases remained unmatched. In DNA form, the CDR3 reads TGTGCCAGCAGCTCGGCTAGCGGGTCCACCGGGGAGCTGTTTTTT. This codes for CASSSASGSTGELFF.

The rearrangement links TRBV4-1 to TRBJ2-5, with D possibly matching TRBD2 (6 bases). Trimming shortened V by 4 bases and J by 5 bases, and 14 bases separated the two germline ends. Germline values: CDR1 MGHRA, CDR2 YSYEKL. This CDR3 region has 14 residues. The CDR3 region is CASSRDGSRETQYF. The CDR3 nucleotides are TGCGCCAGCAGCCGAGACGGGAGCCGGGAGACCCAGTACTTC.

This clone was observed once. This chain joins TRBV28 and TRBJ1-5; D perhaps matches TRBD1 (5 bases). Trimming took 3 bases from V and 3 from J, leaving 9 bases between them. Per germline, CDR1 MDHEN and CDR2 SYDVKM. This CDR3 is built from 14 residues. The CDR3 protein is CASSLRDSNQPQHF. CDR3 in DNA: TGTGCCAGCAGTTTGAGGGACTCCAATCAGCCCCAGCATTTT.

The rearrangement uses TRBV6-5 and TRBJ2-5, with a tentative D call TRBD1 (6 bases). The CDR3 runs 14 residues. Germline CDR1 and CDR2: MNHEY and SVGAGI. The germline V and J ends were trimmed by 1 base and 5 bases, with 11 bases remaining between them. The CDR3 DNA follows: TGTGCCAGCAGTTACTTACAGGGCCAGGAGACCCAGTACTTC. Encoded protein: CASSYLQGQETQYF.

The CDR3 spells CASSVEGAPGNTIYF. CDR3 bases: TGTGCCAGCAGCGTAGAAGGGGCTCCTGGAAACACCATATATTTT. The chain has TRBV9 and TRBJ1-3; TRBD1 is a possible D gene (5 bases). Trimming took off 0 bases at V and 2 bases at J, with 9 bases between the two ends. This CDR3 comprises 15 residues. Germline values: CDR1 SGDLS, CDR2 YYNGEE.

The chain couples TRBV6-2 or TRBV6-3 to TRBJ2-7; TRBD1 is a possible D gene (6 bases). The V end lost 0 bases, the J end lost 1 base, and 7 bases lay between the germline ends. This CDR3 comprises 14 residues. The germline V gene encodes CDR1 MNHEY and CDR2 SVGEGT. The CDR3 DNA reads as TGTGCCAGCAGTTACTCGGGACAATCCTACGAGCAGTACTTC. As protein: CASSYSGQSYEQYF.

This clone is a singleton in its sample. J is TRBJ2-7 and V is TRBV10-1; 11 bases are a match to TRBD2. Germline values: CDR1 WNHNN, CDR2 SYGVQD (reference sequence). This CDR3 contains 15 residues. After removal of 9 bases from V and 5 bases from J, the junction contained 12 bases not matched to a gene. The chain's CDR3 is CARPEIAGGADEQYF. CDR3 nucleotides: TGCGCCAGACCCGAAATAGCGGGAGGGGCGGACGAGCAGTACTTC.

The V gene is TRBV10-2, the J gene TRBJ1-6; 7 nucleotides match TRBD1. The CDR3 is 14 amino acids. V was clipped by 2 bases and J by 10 bases; unmatched bases: 5. Germline V gene lookup returns CDR1 WSHSY and CDR2 SAAADI. CDR3 region: CASSETGDGSPLHF. DNA of the CDR3: TGCGCCAGCAGTGAGACAGGGGACGGCTCACCCCTCCACTTT.

This sequence joins TRBV19 and TRBJ2-7; 8 bases fit TRBD1. The CDR3 loop spans 11 amino acids. Germline V gives CDR1 LNHDA, CDR2 SQIVND (reference sequence). Here the CDR3 reads CARTGKDEQYF. CDR3 DNA sequence: TGTGCACGGACAGGGAAAGACGAGCAGTACTTC.

In this sample, this clone turned up a few times. V is TRBV19 and J is TRBJ2-1, with a tentative D call TRBD2 (5 bases). Germline loops: CDR1 LNHDA, CDR2 SQIVND (reference sequence). This CDR3 comprises 13 residues. V was clipped by 7 bases and J by 3 bases, with 10 bases between them. CDR3 protein: CASKSGNYNEQFF. The CDR3, as DNA: TGTGCCAGTAAGTCCGGGAACTACAATGAGCAGTTCTTC.

This chain connects TRBV19 to TRBJ1-2; 8 nucleotides match TRBD1. The germline V gene has CDR1 LNHDA and CDR2 SQIVND (reference sequence). With 6 bases clipped from V and 7 bases from J, the junction kept 7 bases outside the gene matches. The CDR3 totals 13 residues. The chain's CDR3 is CASRDRDERGYTF. CDR3 DNA sequence: TGTGCCAGTAGGGACAGGGACGAACGTGGCTACACCTTC.